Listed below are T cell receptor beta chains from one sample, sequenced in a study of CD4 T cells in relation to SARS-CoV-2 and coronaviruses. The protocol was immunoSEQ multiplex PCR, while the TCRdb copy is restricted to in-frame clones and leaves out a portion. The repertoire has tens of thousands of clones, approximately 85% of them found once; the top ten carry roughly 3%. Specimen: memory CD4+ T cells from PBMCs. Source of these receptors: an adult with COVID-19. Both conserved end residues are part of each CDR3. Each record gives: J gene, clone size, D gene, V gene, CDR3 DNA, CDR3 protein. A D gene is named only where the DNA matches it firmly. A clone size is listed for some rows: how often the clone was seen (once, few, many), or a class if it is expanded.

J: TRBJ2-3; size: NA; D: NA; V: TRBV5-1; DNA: TGCGCCAGCAGCTTGGTCCCGGGTAGTGCCACAGATACGCAGTATTTT; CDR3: CASSLVPGSATDTQYF
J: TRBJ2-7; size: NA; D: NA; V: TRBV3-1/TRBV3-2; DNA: TGTGCCAGCAGCCGACCAGGGTCCTACGAGCAGTACTTC; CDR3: CASSRPGSYEQYF
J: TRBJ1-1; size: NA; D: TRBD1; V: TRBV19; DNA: TGTGCCAGTTCAGCGACAGGGGGCACGACTGAAGCTTTCTTT; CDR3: CASSATGGTTEAFF
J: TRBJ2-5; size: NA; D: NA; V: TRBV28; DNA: TGTGCCAGCAGGAGGGCAGGGCGGGAGACCCAGTACTTC; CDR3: CASRRAGRETQYF
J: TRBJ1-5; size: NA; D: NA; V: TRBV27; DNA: TGTGCCAGCAGTCCAAGACAGATAAGGCAGCCCCAGCATTTT; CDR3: CASSPRQIRQPQHF
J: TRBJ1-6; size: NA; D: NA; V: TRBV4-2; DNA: TGTGCCAGCAGCCCCGAGCGGGGGACTTCACCCCTCCACTTT; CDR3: CASSPERGTSPLHF
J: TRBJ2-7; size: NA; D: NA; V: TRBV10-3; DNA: TGTGCCACAGGGTTGGAGGAGCAGTACTTC; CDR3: CATGLEEQYF
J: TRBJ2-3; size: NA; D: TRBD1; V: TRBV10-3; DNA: TGTGCCATCGGGGACAGGGGGAGCCCAGATACGCAGTATTTT; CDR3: CAIGDRGSPDTQYF
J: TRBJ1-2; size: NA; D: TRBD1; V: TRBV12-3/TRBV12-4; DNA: TGTGCCAGCAGCGCGGGCAGGGGGTATGGCTACACCTTC; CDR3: CASSAGRGYGYTF
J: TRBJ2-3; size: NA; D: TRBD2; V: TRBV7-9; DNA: TGTGCCAGCAGCTTCGGGCGGGCGGGAGCGGGCACAGATACGCAGTATTTT; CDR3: CASSFGRAGAGTDTQYF
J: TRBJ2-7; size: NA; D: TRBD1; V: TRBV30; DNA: TGTGCCTGGAGTGTAGGGACAGCTACCGAGCAGTACTTC; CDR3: CAWSVGTATEQYF
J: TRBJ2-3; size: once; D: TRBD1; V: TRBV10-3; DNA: TGTGCCATCAACGACAGGGGGGGGACCACAGATACGCAGTATTTT; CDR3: CAINDRGGTTDTQYF
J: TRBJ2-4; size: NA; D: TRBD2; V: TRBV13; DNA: TGTGCCAGCAGCTCACTAGCGGGAGGGCCGGGGGACAAAAACATTCAGTACTTC; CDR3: CASSSLAGGPGDKNIQYF
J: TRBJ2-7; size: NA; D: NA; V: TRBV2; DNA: TGTGCCAGCCTGCTTGCTGTCGGGGTATACGAGCAGTACTTC; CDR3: CASLLAVGVYEQYF
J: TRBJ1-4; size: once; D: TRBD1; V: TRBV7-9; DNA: TGTGCCAGCAGCCGGACAGGGCTGAATGAAAAACTGTTTTTT; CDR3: CASSRTGLNEKLFF
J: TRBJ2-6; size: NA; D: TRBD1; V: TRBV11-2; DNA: TGTGCCAGCAGCCACGGACAGGGGGCGCTAGGGGCCAACGTCCTGACTTTC; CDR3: CASSHGQGALGANVLTF
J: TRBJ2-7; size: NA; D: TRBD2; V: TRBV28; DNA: TGTGCCAGCAGTTCTCGGGTTGGCGGGAGGGGGGTTAGGAGCGAGCAGTACTTC; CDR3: CASSSRVGGRGVRSEQYF
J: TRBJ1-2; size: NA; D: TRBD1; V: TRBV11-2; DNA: TGTGCCAGCAGCTCTACTCGGCGGGTAGCAGGGGGTTATGGCTACACCTTC; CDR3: CASSSTRRVAGGYGYTF
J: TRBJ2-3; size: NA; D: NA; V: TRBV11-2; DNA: TGTGCCAGCAGCTTAGAAGGCGGGAGCACAGATACGCAGTATTTT; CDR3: CASSLEGGSTDTQYF
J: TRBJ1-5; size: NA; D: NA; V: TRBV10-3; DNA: TGTGCCATCAGTGAGGTCGGGGTCGGCAATCAGCCCCAGCATTTT; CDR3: CAISEVGVGNQPQHF
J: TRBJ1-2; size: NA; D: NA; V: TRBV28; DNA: TGTGCCAGCAGGCTATACCAGGGGAACTATGGCTACACCTTC; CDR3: CASRLYQGNYGYTF
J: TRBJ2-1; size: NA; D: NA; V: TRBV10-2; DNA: TGCGCCAGCGGGCAGGAGAGGACTGAGCAGTTCTTC; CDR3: CASGQERTEQFF
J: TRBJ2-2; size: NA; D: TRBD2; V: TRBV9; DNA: TGTGCCAGCAGCGACCCCAAGACGGGAGGGCCTGCCGGGGAGCTGTTTTTT; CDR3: CASSDPKTGGPAGELFF
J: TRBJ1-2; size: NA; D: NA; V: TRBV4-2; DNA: TGTGCCAGCAGCCAAGATAAGGGGGGTTTTAGCTACACCTTC; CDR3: CASSQDKGGFSYTF
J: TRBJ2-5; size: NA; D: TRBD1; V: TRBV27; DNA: TGTGCCAGCAGTTTACGGGACAGCAGCGATGATTGGGAGACCCAGTACTTC; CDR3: CASSLRDSSDDWETQYF
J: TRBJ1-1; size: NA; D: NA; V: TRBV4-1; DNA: TGCGCCAGCAGCCAAGATTATTACAGGATGGAAGCTTTCTTT; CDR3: CASSQDYYRMEAFF
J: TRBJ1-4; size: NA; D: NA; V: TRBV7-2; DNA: TGTGCCAGCAGCCCCACGGGGAGGCCTAATGAAAAACTGTTTTTT; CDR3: CASSPTGRPNEKLFF
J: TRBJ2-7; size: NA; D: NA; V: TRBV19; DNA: TGTGCCAGGTCCTTGGGCAGACTCTACGAGCAGTACTTC; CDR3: CARSLGRLYEQYF
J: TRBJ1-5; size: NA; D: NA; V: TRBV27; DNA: TGTGCCAGCGGTAGAATGCAGAATCAGCCCCAGCATTTT; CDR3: CASGRMQNQPQHF
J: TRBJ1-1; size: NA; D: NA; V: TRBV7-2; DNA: TGTGCCAGCAGCTTAAAGGAAACAGATAACACTGAAGCTTTCTTT; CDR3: CASSLKETDNTEAFF
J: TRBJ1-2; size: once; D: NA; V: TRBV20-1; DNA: TGCAGTGCTAGTCCGACAGGTGGCGACTATGGCTACACCTTC; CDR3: CSASPTGGDYGYTF
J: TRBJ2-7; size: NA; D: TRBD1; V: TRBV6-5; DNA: TGTGCCAGCAGATTAAGACAGGGGTACGAGCAGTACTTC; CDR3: CASRLRQGYEQYF
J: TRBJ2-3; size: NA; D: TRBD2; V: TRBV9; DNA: TGTGCCAGCAGCGCCCGACTAGCGGGAGTTGAGGATACGCAGTATTTT; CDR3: CASSARLAGVEDTQYF
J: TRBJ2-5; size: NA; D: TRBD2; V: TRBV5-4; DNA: TGTGCCAGCAGTTCCGGGACTAGCGGAGATCAAGAGACCCAGTACTTC; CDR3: CASSSGTSGDQETQYF
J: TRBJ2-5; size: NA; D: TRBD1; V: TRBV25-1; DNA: TGTGCCAGCAGTGAGGGAGGGGGTAGACAGGGGGAAGCCCAGTACTTC; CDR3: CASSEGGGRQGEAQYF
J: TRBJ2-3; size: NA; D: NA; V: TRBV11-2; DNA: TGTGCCAGCAGCTTTGAGGGGGCAGATACGCAGTATTTT; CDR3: CASSFEGADTQYF
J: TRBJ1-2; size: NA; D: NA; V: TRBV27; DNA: TGTGCCAGCAGTTTATCTTTCGGGGCGGGCTATGGCTACACCTTC; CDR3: CASSLSFGAGYGYTF
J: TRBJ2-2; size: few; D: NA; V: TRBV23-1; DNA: TGCGCCAGCAGTCAATATGCTAGCGCGAACACCGGGGAGCTGTTTTTT; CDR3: CASSQYASANTGELFF
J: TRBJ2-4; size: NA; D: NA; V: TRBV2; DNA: TGTGCCAGCAGTCAGTCAGTAGGGAAGAAGGGCATTCAGTACTTC; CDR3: CASSQSVGKKGIQYF
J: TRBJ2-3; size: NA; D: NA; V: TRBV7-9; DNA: TGTGCCAGCAATAGACAGTTTGAAGCAGATACGCAGTATTTT; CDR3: CASNRQFEADTQYF
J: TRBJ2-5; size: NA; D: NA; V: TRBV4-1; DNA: TGCGCCAGCAGCCAAGATGGAGGACAGAGATACCCCCAAGAGACCCAGTACTTC; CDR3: CASSQDGGQRYPQETQYF
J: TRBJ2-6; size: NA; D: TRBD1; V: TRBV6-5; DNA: TGTGCCAGCAGTTCAGGGGGTTCTGGGGCCAACGTCCTGACTTTC; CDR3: CASSSGGSGANVLTF
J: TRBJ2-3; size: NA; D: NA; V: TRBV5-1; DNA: TGCGCCAGTGAAATGGAGGGCACAGATACGCAGTATTTT; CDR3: CASEMEGTDTQYF
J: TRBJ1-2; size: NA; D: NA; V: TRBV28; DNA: TGTGCCAGCAGTCCCCGTAGAGCTGGCTACACCTTC; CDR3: CASSPRRAGYTF